The source of this T cell receptor (beta chain) is a study of T cell responses to AZD1222 COVID-19 vaccine. Study results and limitations: Epitopes outside B.1.351 and B.1.1.7 mutated regions reportedly drew nearly half of spike TCRs. Across the whole spike, CD4 TCRs peaked at regions 160-218 and 743-854.

TCRdb keeps only in-frame clones here, not all; method: immunoSEQ multiplex PCR. The table includes around 110,000 clones, about 90% detected once. Worth noting for this clone: Its target is not known.

There are 17 residues in the CDR3. Looked up from germline, CDR1 is SEHNR and CDR2 is FQNEAQ (reference sequence). J lost 6 bases, V lost 5 bases, and 15 bases had no gene match. The receptor comes from an adult in good health. The chain joins TRBV7-9 to TRBJ1-1; 10 bases line up with TRBD1. The input for sequencing was peripheral blood, taken on day 0 of AZD1222 vaccination. The chain's CDR3 is CASSPYWTGGFSAEAFF. The CDR3 DNA sequence: TGTGCCAGCAGCCCGTATTGGACAGGGGGTTTTAGCGCTGAAGCTTTCTTT.